Below are 25 T cell receptor beta chains sequenced from a single sample in a study of shared clonotypes between healthy human individuals. TCRdb's copy holds only in-frame clones and misses some; the assay was immunoSEQ multiplex PCR. The profile shows 1.5 million to 2.5 million clones, approximately 95% of them singletons. Naive CD8 cells lacked CD45RO, underwent positive selection for CCR7 and left out terminally differentiated effector memory CD45RA+ cells. Sequences were obtained from naive CD8+ T cells sorted from blood. These receptors were taken from a young man in good health.

This clone has more than one count but fewer than ten. This sample includes further DNA sequences coding for the same CDR3. The rearrangement uses TRBV5-1 and TRBJ2-5, with D uncertain. Germline-derived CDR1 and CDR2 are SGHRS and YFSETQ. With 2 bases removed from V and 2 bases from J, the gap between germline ends came to 1 base. This CDR3 spans 11 amino acids. In DNA form, the CDR3 reads TGCGCCAGCAGCTTACAAGAGACCCAGTACTTC. It encodes CASSLQETQYF.

The chain employs TRBV27 and TRBJ1-2; no reliable D call. The length of the CDR3 is 17 residues. Per germline, CDR1 MNHEY and CDR2 SMNVEV (reference sequence). Trimming removed 3 bases from V and 1 base from J, with 18 bases in between. CDR3 DNA sequence: TGTGCCAGCAGTTTTTACGAGGGAGCCGGATTTAACTATGGCTACACCTTC. Translation: CASSFYEGAGFNYGYTF.

The chain joins TRBV28 to TRBJ2-7; perhaps TRBD1 as D (6 bases). In germline, CDR1 is MDHEN, CDR2 SYDVKM. The length of the CDR3 is 17 residues. V gave up 5 bases and J gave up 4 bases, with 24 bases separating them. The CDR3 spells CASSPPSWGPKSYEQYF. CDR3 coding DNA: TGTGCCAGCAGTCCGCCGTCCTGGGGGCCGAAGAGTTACGAGCAGTACTTC. Supplemented by reference TRBV28 and TRBJ2-7, the full variable domain reads DVKVTQSSRYLVKRTGEKVFLECVQDMDHENMFWYRQDPGLGLRLIYFSYDVKMKEKGDIPEGYSVSREKKERFSLILESASTNQTSMYLCASSPPSWGPKSYEQYFGPGTRLTVT.

The chain joins TRBV27 to TRBJ2-7; 7 nucleotides line up with TRBD2. With 0 bases clipped from V and 4 bases from J, the junction kept 6 bases outside the gene matches. The CDR3 consists of 15 residues. CDR1 MNHEY and CDR2 SMNVEV come from the germline V gene (reference sequence). The CDR3 spells CASSLSASGEYEQYF. CDR3 DNA: TGTGCCAGCAGTTTATCAGCTAGCGGAGAGTACGAGCAGTACTTC.

This chain connects TRBV7-2 to TRBJ2-1; 9 positions agree with TRBD2. CDR1 and CDR2 from the germline V gene are SGHTA and FQGNSA. This CDR3 region has 14 residues. V lost 2 bases and J lost 7; bases outside the gene matches: 3. DNA of the CDR3: TGTGCCAGCAGCTTACTAGCGGGGTTAAATGAGCAGTTCTTC. Its protein is CASSLLAGLNEQFF. The whole variable domain, filled in from reference TRBV7-2 and TRBJ2-1, reads GAGVSQSPSNKVTEKGKDVELRCDPISGHTALYWYRQSLGQGLEFLIYFQGNSAPDKSGLPSDRFSAERTGGSVSTLTIQRTQQEDSAVYLCASSLLAGLNEQFFGPGTRLTVL.

The J gene is TRBJ2-7, the V gene TRBV9, with a tentative D call TRBD2 (6 bases). The CDR3 contains 15 residues. Trimming took off 0 bases at V and 2 bases at J, with 12 bases between the two ends. In germline, CDR1 is SGDLS, CDR2 YYNGEE. The CDR3 sequence is CASSVASDGTYEQYF. The CDR3 bases are TGTGCCAGCAGCGTAGCTAGCGACGGGACCTACGAGCAGTACTTC.

This clone was counted once. The rearrangement uses TRBV5-1 and TRBJ1-1; no clear D. The CDR3 spans 14 residues. Trimming cost V 0 bases and J 2 bases, with 8 bases left between them. Germline CDR1 and CDR2: SGHRS and YFSETQ. The CDR3 region is CASSLESYNTEAFF. The CDR3 DNA reads TGCGCCAGCAGCTTGGAGTCTTATAACACTGAAGCTTTCTTT. The variable domain in full, completed from reference TRBV5-1 and TRBJ1-1, reads KAGVTQTPRYLIKTRGQQVTLSCSPISGHRSVSWYQQTPGQGLQFLFEYFSETQRNKGNFPGRFSGRQFSNSRSEMNVSTLELGDSALYLCASSLESYNTEAFFGQGTRLTVV.

The J gene is TRBJ2-3, the V gene TRBV11-2, with 9 bases fitting TRBD2. Germline V gene lookup returns CDR1 SGHAT and CDR2 FQNNGV. V trimming: 1 base; J trimming: 2 bases; junction bases outside the gene matches: 7. CDR3 length: 17 amino acids. The CDR3 DNA reads TGTGCCAGCAGCTTAGTGGCTAGCGGGGTCTACACAGATACGCAGTATTTT. Its translation: CASSLVASGVYTDTQYF.

The rearrangement links TRBV19 to TRBJ2-7; D could derive from TRBD1 or TRBD2 (7 bases each). CDR3 size: 15 residues. Looked up from germline, CDR1 is LNHDA and CDR2 is SQIVND (reference sequence). V was clipped by 2 bases and J by 6 bases, with 17 bases between them. The chain's CDR3 is CASSIIQTGEGEQYF. Written as DNA, the CDR3 is TGTGCCAGTAGTATAATTCAAACAGGGGAGGGCGAGCAGTACTTC.

This chain connects TRBV11-2 to TRBJ2-7; 7 bases match TRBD1. CDR3 length: 17 residues. Germline values: CDR1 SGHAT, CDR2 FQNNGV. V shed 0 bases, J shed 2 bases, and the junction held 10 bases outside the gene matches. The CDR3 here is CASSLDGRTGGTYEQYF. DNA for the CDR3: TGTGCCAGCAGCTTAGACGGTCGGACAGGCGGAACCTACGAGCAGTACTTC.

V and J are TRBV30 and TRBJ2-2, with unresolved D. Germline assignment: CDR1 GTSNPN and CDR2 SVGIG (reference sequence). The CDR3 spans 15 residues. V dropped 1 base and J dropped 4 bases, with 13 bases sitting between them. This chain's CDR3 is CAWSALGPSTGELFF. The DNA for the CDR3 is TGTGCCTGGAGTGCGCTGGGTCCCAGCACCGGGGAGCTGTTTTTT.

The chain joins TRBV11-2 to TRBJ2-2; D remains unclear. Looked up from germline, CDR1 is SGHAT and CDR2 is FQNNGV. The CDR3 totals 17 residues. V lost 2 bases to trimming and J lost 4 bases, with 17 bases between them. The CDR3 sequence: CASSLSGPPWGTGELFF. CDR3 nucleotides: TGTGCCAGCAGCTTAAGTGGGCCCCCCTGGGGCACCGGGGAGCTGTTTTTT. The variable domain in full, with the rest retrieved from reference TRBV11-2 and TRBJ2-2, is EAGVAQSPRYKIIEKRQSVAFWCNPISGHATLYWYQQILGQGPKLLIQFQNNGVVDDSQLPKDRFSAERLKGVDSTLKIQPAKLEDSAVYLCASSLSGPPWGTGELFFGEGSRLTVL.

The chain has TRBV9 and TRBJ1-1; D is possibly TRBD1 (5 bases). V lost 4 bases and J lost 8, with 15 bases in between. The CDR3 length is 13 residues. Germline CDR1 reads SGDLS; CDR2 reads YYNGEE. The DNA for the CDR3 is TGTGCCAGCAGCCCCCGGTGGGGGGGGGAAGCTTTCTTT. The encoded protein is CASSPRWGGEAFF.

In regard to this clone: Other DNA sequences in this sample translate to the same CDR3. The V gene is TRBV6-5, the J gene TRBJ1-2; TRBD1 might be the D (5 bases). The CDR3 is 11 amino acids. V was trimmed by 6 bases and J by 5 bases, leaving 7 bases between them. In germline, CDR1 is MNHEY, CDR2 SVGAGI. In nucleotides, the CDR3 is TGTGCCAGCAGCCAGGGATATGGCTACACCTTC. Amino acid sequence: CASSQGYGYTF.

The chain couples TRBV7-9 to TRBJ1-2; no definite D call. V dropped 3 bases and J dropped 14 bases, with 4 bases sitting between them. Germline CDR1 reads SEHNR; CDR2 reads FQNEAQ (reference sequence). The CDR3 totals 8 residues. CDR3: CASSLETF. The CDR3 nucleotides are TGTGCCAGCAGCTTGGAAACCTTC.

The V and J genes are TRBV27 and TRBJ2-1; D is undetermined. Per germline, CDR1 MNHEY and CDR2 SMNVEV (reference sequence). With 2 bases removed from V and 6 bases from J, the gap between germline ends came to 14 bases. This CDR3 comprises 15 residues. CDR3 region: CASSLAGWSSNEQFF. In nucleotides, the CDR3 is TGTGCCAGCAGTTTAGCAGGCTGGTCGTCCAATGAGCAGTTCTTC.

This sequence joins TRBV2 and TRBJ2-7, with 9 positions matching TRBD1. J was trimmed by 3 bases and V by 5 bases; bases with no gene match: 8. In germline, CDR1 is SNHLY, CDR2 FYNNEI. The CDR3 is made up of 15 amino acids. CDR3 in DNA: TGTGCCAGCAGTCTCGGGACAGGGACTCTCTACGAGCAGTACTTC. As protein: CASSLGTGTLYEQYF.

The gene calls are TRBV6-5 and TRBJ1-5; 7 positions match TRBD1. Trimming removed 4 bases from V and 2 bases from J; junction bases left unmatched: 5. The germline V gene has CDR1 MNHEY and CDR2 SVGAGI. The CDR3 totals 15 residues. This chain's CDR3 is CASSSDRVGNQPQHF. The CDR3 DNA is TGTGCCAGCAGTTCCGACAGGGTTGGCAATCAGCCCCAGCATTTT.

This clone appeared a single time. The chain couples TRBV30 to TRBJ2-7, with no clear D. This CDR3 has 13 amino acids. V lost 0 bases and J lost 12, with 18 bases in between. CDR1 and CDR2 from the germline V gene are GTSNPN and SVGIG (reference sequence). The CDR3 region is CAWSVGSGDLPYF. Written as DNA, the CDR3 is TGTGCCTGGAGTGTAGGTTCTGGGGATCTGCCGTACTTC.

The rearrangement joins TRBV7-8 to TRBJ1-5, with D unresolved. V was cut by 1 base and J by 7 bases, with 8 bases left in between. This CDR3 contains 13 residues. Germline-derived CDR1 and CDR2 are SGHVS and FQNEAQ. The CDR3 DNA reads TGTGCCAGCAGCTTAGAGTCCTGGCAGCCCCAGCATTTT. This encodes CASSLESWQPQHF.

The V and J genes are TRBV10-2 and TRBJ2-1; no definite D call. Germline V gene data show CDR1 as WSHSY and CDR2 as SAAADI. The CDR3 is made up of 11 amino acids. Trimming pared 4 bases from V and 8 bases from J, leaving 6 bases between. This CDR3 is CASSVGHEQFF. For the CDR3, the DNA is TGCGCCAGCAGTGTTGGGCATGAGCAGTTCTTC.

The chain combines TRBV4-1 with TRBJ2-7, with a possible D match to TRBD2 (6 bases). Per germline, CDR1 MGHRA and CDR2 YSYEKL. This CDR3 comprises 15 residues. Trimming removed 3 bases at V and 0 bases at J, with 12 bases between. This chain's CDR3 is CASSQGTPTSYEQYF. DNA of the CDR3: TGCGCCAGCAGCCAGGGGACTCCGACCTCCTACGAGCAGTACTTC.

The chain has TRBV7-2 and TRBJ2-2; TRBD2 agrees at 8 bases. V shed 3 bases and J 7 bases; nucleotides not matched to a gene: 13. This CDR3 spans 17 amino acids. Per germline, CDR1 SGHTA and CDR2 FQGNSA. This chain's CDR3 is CASSLGVVGLVGGELFF. DNA of the CDR3: TGTGCCAGCAGCTTGGGGGTGGTGGGACTAGTAGGCGGGGAGCTGTTTTTT.

The chain links TRBV19 to TRBJ1-6; D is undetermined. The V end lost 8 bases, the J end lost 6 bases, and 11 bases lay between the germline ends. Germline V lookup: CDR1 LNHDA, CDR2 SQIVND (reference sequence). CDR3 length: 13 residues. CDR3 loop: CASGLMGNSPLHF. CDR3 DNA: TGTGCCAGTGGGTTAATGGGTAATTCACCCCTCCACTTT.

J is TRBJ1-2 and V is TRBV5-1; D not resolved. V lost 0 bases to trimming and J lost 3 bases, with 6 bases between them. The CDR3 has 13 residues. Germline values: CDR1 SGHRS, CDR2 YFSETQ. In nucleotides, the CDR3 is TGCGCCAGCAGCTTGGTCGCAGACTATGGCTACACCTTC. This translates into CASSLVADYGYTF.